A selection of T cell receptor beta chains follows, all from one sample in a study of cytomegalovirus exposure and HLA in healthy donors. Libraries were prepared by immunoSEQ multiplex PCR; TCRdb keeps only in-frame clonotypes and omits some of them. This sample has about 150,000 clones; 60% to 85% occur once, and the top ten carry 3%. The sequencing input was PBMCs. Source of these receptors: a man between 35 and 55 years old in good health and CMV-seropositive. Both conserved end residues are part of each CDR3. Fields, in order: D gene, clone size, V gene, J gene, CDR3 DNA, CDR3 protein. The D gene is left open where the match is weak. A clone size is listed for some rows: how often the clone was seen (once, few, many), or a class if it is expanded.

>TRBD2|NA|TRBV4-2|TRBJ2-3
TGTGCCAGCAGCCGAGAGGGACTAGCGGGGCCGACCACAGATACGCAGTATTTT
CASSREGLAGPTTDTQYF
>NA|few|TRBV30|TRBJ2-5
TGTGCCTGGAGTGTCGGGGAGACCCAGTACTTC
CAWSVGETQYF
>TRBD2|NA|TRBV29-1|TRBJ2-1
TGCAGCGCCACTCTGGGACTAGCGGGAGGCAATGAGCAGTTCTTC
CSATLGLAGGNEQFF
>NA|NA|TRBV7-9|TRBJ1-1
TGTGCCAGCAGCTTGCTAAGCAACACTGAAGCTTTCTTT
CASSLLSNTEAFF
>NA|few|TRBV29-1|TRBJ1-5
TGCAGCGTTGGGGGGGGCAATCAGCCCCAGCATTTT
CSVGGGNQPQHF
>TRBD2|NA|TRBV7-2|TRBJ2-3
TGTGCCAGCAGCTTCCTAGCGGGGGACCTTAATACGCAGTATTTT
CASSFLAGDLNTQYF
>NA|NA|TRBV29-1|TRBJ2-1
TGCAGCGTTGGCGTCCAGGATTATGAGCAGTTCTTC
CSVGVQDYEQFF
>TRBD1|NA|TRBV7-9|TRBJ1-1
TGTTCCAGCAGCGGGGACAGGGGGTTCGGAGCTTTCTTT
CSSSGDRGFGAFF
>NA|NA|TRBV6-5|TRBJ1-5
TGTGCCAGCAGGGGACCAGGCGGGGTCCAGCCCCAGCATTTT
CASRGPGGVQPQHF
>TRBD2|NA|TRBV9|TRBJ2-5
TGTGCCAGCAGCGTAGGGGGGGAGGGAGAGACCCAGTACTTC
CASSVGGEGETQYF
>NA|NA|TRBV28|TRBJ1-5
TGTGCCAGCAGTTTATTGGCGGGGGCCGGGCAGCCCCAGCATTTT
CASSLLAGAGQPQHF
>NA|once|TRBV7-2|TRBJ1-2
TGTGCCAGCAGCTCCGGGTTCTTGAGCTATGGCTACACCTTC
CASSSGFLSYGYTF
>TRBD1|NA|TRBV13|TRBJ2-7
TGTGCCAGCAGCGCGAATGACAGGGGGTCGAAGGTGCAGTACTTC
CASSANDRGSKVQYF
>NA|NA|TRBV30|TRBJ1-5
TGTGCCTGGACCTTGCAGGGAGGACAGCCCCAGCATTTT
CAWTLQGGQPQHF
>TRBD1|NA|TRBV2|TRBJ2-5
TGTGCCAGCAGAACCGGGACAGTACTCCAAGAGACCCAGTACTTC
CASRTGTVLQETQYF
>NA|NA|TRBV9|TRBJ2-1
TGTGCCAGCAGCTTTCGACAGACCTTCCGTAATGAGCAGTTCTTC
CASSFRQTFRNEQFF
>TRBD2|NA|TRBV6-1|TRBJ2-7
TGTGCCAGCAGTGAAGCGCGGTTGACTAGCGGATACGAGCAGTACTTC
CASSEARLTSGYEQYF
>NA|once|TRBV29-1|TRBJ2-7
TGCAGCGTTGGTATCCAGGACAACTACGAGCAGTACTTC
CSVGIQDNYEQYF
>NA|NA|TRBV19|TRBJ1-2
TGTGCCAGTAGTATAGTACCAGGCCAGAAAGCTAACTATGGCTACACCTTC
CASSIVPGQKANYGYTF
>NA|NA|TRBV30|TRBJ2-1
TGTGCCTGTTGGAGCTCCTACAATGAGCAGTTCTTC
CACWSSYNEQFF
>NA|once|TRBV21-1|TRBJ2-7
TGTGCCAGCAGCCGACTAGCGGGAGGGCCCTACGAGCAGTACTTC
CASSRLAGGPYEQYF
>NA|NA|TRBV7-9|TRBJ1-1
TGTGCCAGCAGCTTGGACAGAATGAACACTGAAGCTTTCTTT
CASSLDRMNTEAFF
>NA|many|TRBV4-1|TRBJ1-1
TGCGCCAGCAGCCAACAGCAGTGGAGGGGATCTGAAGCTTTCTTT
CASSQQQWRGSEAFF
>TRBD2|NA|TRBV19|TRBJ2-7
TGTGCCAGTAGTATGGTTAGCGGGAGCTACGAGCAGTACTTC
CASSMVSGSYEQYF